There are a few counts of the clone carrying this T cell receptor beta chain. Its antigen is undetermined. The study team obtained lesional scalp punch biopsies and peripheral blood from alopecia areata patients. These data are taken from a study of CD8+ T cells in alopecia areata. The overall study: People stayed on tofacitinib for 6 to 18 months, then stopped the drug for 6 months.

Study results and caveats: Lesional scalp, notably in alopecia totalis/universalis, had clonality above that of normal scalp.

Germline CDR1 is SQVTM and CDR2 is ANQGSEA. V was clipped by 4 bases and J by 0 bases, with 3 bases between them. CDR3 length equals 11 residues. RNA extraction and reverse transcription yielded cDNA as sequencing template. Assay: immunoSEQ multiplex PCR; the TCRdb copy retains only in-frame clones and omits some. The data contain approximately 180,000 clones, roughly 60% of them singletons. The starting material was CD4+ T cells sorted from blood, obtained at week 0. The chain carries TRBV29-1 and TRBJ1-1; no reliable D call. The receptor's source is a human donor with alopecia areata. In nucleotides, the CDR3 is TGCAGCGTTGTGGTGAACACTGAAGCTTTCTTT. It is translated as CSVVVNTEAFF.